Below, 31 T cell receptor beta chains from the same sample are listed, as sequenced in a study of blood T cell repertoires in COVID-19. The method was immunoSEQ multiplex PCR; TCRdb's version includes in-frame clones alone and lacks a portion of them. This table holds fewer than 350,000 clones, 65% to 90% found once. The sequenced sample consisted of PBMCs or T cells enriched from blood (not recorded which). The receptor source for this set is a woman in her thirties or forties with acute COVID-19.

The rearrangement uses TRBV10-3 and TRBJ2-7, with 10 bases matching TRBD2. The J segment lost 3 bases and the V segment lost 5 bases, leaving 4 bases of the junction unmatched. This CDR3 comprises 14 residues. Germline CDR1 is ENHRY and CDR2 is SYGVKD. CDR3 nucleotides: TGTGCCATCAGTCCGGGACTAGCGAACTACGAGCAGTACTTC. This translates into CAISPGLANYEQYF.

This chain links TRBV18 with TRBJ1-2; 9 bases are a match to TRBD1. The V gene end was trimmed by 1 base and the J gene end by 4 bases; junction bases not matched to a gene: 7. CDR3 length: 16 amino acids. Germline V gene data show CDR1 as KGHSH and CDR2 as LQKENI. The CDR3 coding sequence is TGTGCCAGCTCACCACAGGGACAGGGACCTGTCTATGGCTACACCTTC. Its translation is CASSPQGQGPVYGYTF.

This chain uses TRBV7-6 with TRBJ2-7; 9 nucleotides match TRBD1. Germline lookup yields CDR1 SGHVS and CDR2 FNYEAQ. The V segment lost 5 bases and the J segment 1 base; nucleotides outside the gene matches: 12. There are 17 residues in the CDR3. This chain's CDR3 is CASSTGQGRGVSYEQYF. Here the CDR3 DNA reads TGTGCCAGCAGCACGGGACAGGGAAGGGGAGTTTCCTACGAGCAGTACTTC.

The rearrangement links TRBV12-3 or TRBV12-4 to TRBJ1-1; 8 bases map to TRBD1. The CDR3 covers 13 residues. After removal of 6 bases from V and 5 bases from J, the junction contained 5 bases not matched to a gene. CDR3 in DNA: TGTGCCAGCAGGGTACAGGGGGGTACTGAAGCTTTCTTT. This codes for CASRVQGGTEAFF.

This chain joins TRBV5-1 and TRBJ1-6; a weak D match, TRBD1 (6 bases). Germline-derived CDR1 and CDR2 are SGHRS and YFSETQ. V lost 0 bases and J lost 8, with 18 bases in between. This CDR3 is built from 17 residues. CDR3 DNA: TGCGCCAGCAGCTTGGGGACAGTGCCCAATGGTGATTCACCCCTCCACTTT. It specifies CASSLGTVPNGDSPLHF.

The CDR3 reads CASSDPGGGRPEAFF. The DNA for the CDR3 is TGTGCCAGTAGTGACCCGGGAGGGGGCCGGCCTGAAGCTTTCTTT. The chain uses TRBV19 and TRBJ1-1; 7 bases agree with TRBD1. This CDR3 has 15 amino acids. V shed 5 bases and J 6 bases; nucleotides not matched to a gene: 12. Germline V gene sequence: CDR1 LNHDA, CDR2 SQIVND (reference sequence).

A single count supports this clone. The chain carries TRBV19 and TRBJ1-2, with no clear D. This CDR3 spans 14 amino acids. V gave up 1 base and J gave up 2 bases, with 8 bases separating them. Per the germline V gene, CDR1 is LNHDA and CDR2 is SQIVND (reference sequence). The DNA of the CDR3 is TGTGCCAGTAGTATAGTTGGAGCCAACTATGGCTACACCTTC. This encodes CASSIVGANYGYTF.

This clone was seen a single time. The chain couples TRBV19 to TRBJ2-1, with 8 bases lining up with TRBD2. This CDR3 has 14 amino acids. From germline, CDR1 is LNHDA and CDR2 SQIVND (reference sequence). The J segment lost 8 bases and the V segment lost 4 bases, leaving 7 bases of the junction unmatched. As DNA, the CDR3 is TGTGCCAGTAGTAGGACTAGCACTTCACATGAGCAGTTCTTC. Amino acid sequence: CASSRTSTSHEQFF.

Many counts were recorded for this clone. The chain is built from TRBV4-1 and TRBJ1-1; the D is unclear. The V gene's germline CDR1 is MGHRA and CDR2 YSYEKL. CDR3 length: 13 residues. Trimming removed 7 bases from V and 5 bases from J, with 14 bases in between. CDR3 amino acids: CASMRVGSTEAFF. CDR3 bases: TGCGCCAGCATGAGGGTAGGGTCGACTGAAGCTTTCTTT.

The genes are TRBV15 and TRBJ2-3; TRBD2 matches 9 bases. Germline CDR1 and CDR2: LNHNV and YYDKDF (reference sequence). CDR3 length: 17 amino acids. The ends lost 0 bases at V and 0 bases at J; junction bases unmatched: 4. CDR3 bases: TGTGCCACCAGCAGAGATCTTCTAGCGGGGAGCACAGATACGCAGTATTTT. Translating it yields CATSRDLLAGSTDTQYF.

The gene calls are TRBV7-9 and TRBJ1-1; a possible D gene is TRBD1 (6 bases). Trimming removed 2 bases at V and 12 bases at J, with 16 bases between. There are 13 residues in the CDR3. In germline, CDR1 is SEHNR, CDR2 FQNEAQ (reference sequence). CDR3 nucleotides: TGTGCCAGCAGCTTAAGGACAGATTCTCTCCCTTTCTTT. It is translated as CASSLRTDSLPFF. The entire variable domain, with the rest obtained from reference TRBV7-9 and TRBJ1-1, is as follows: DTGVSQNPRHKITKRGQNVTFRCDPISEHNRLYWYRQTLGQGPEFLTYFQNEAQLEKSRLLSDRFSAERPKGSFSTLEIQRTEQGDSAMYLCASSLRTDSLPFFGQGTRLTVV.

The CDR3 is CASSLEAGSNQPQHF. The CDR3, as DNA: TGCGCCAGCAGCTTGGAAGCAGGGAGCAATCAGCCCCAGCATTTT. The V and J genes are TRBV5-1 and TRBJ1-5; TRBD1 might be the D (5 bases). This CDR3 has 15 amino acids. V was shortened by 0 bases and J by 1 base, with 8 bases between the two germline ends. The germline V gene has CDR1 SGHRS and CDR2 YFSETQ.

This clone occurred once. The V and J genes are TRBV19 and TRBJ2-7; D may be TRBD1 (6 bases). CDR1 and CDR2 (germline): LNHDA, SQIVND (reference sequence). The CDR3 is 15 amino acids. V lost 3 bases to trimming and J lost 7 bases, with 19 bases between them. The CDR3 nucleotides are TGTGCCAGTAGTATTTCCGGGACACAGGTGGGTGAGCAGTACTTC. It codes for CASSISGTQVGEQYF. Variable domain in full (rest from reference TRBV19 and TRBJ2-7): DGGITQSPKYLFRKEGQNVTLSCEQNLNHDAMYWYRQDPGQGLRLIYYSQIVNDFQKGDIAEGYSVSREKKESFPLTVTSAQKNPTAFYLCASSISGTQVGEQYFGPGTRLTVT.

The rearrangement links TRBV14 to TRBJ1-2; possible D gene TRBD1, 5 bases. V dropped 4 bases and J dropped 5 bases, with 17 bases sitting between them. In germline, CDR1 is SGHDN, CDR2 FVKESK. The CDR3 runs 15 residues. The DNA for the CDR3 is TGTGCCAGCAGCCTTGGACTGGGGCGGGGATATGGCTACACCTTC. Protein: CASSLGLGRGYGYTF.

The gene calls are TRBV10-3 and TRBJ1-1; 7 bases map to TRBD1. Germline V gives CDR1 ENHRY, CDR2 SYGVKD. This CDR3 contains 13 residues. With 11 bases clipped from V and 4 bases from J, the junction kept 10 bases outside the gene matches. DNA for the CDR3: TGTGCCGTCAAACTGGGACAGACCACTGAAGCTTTCTTT. It yields the protein CAVKLGQTTEAFF.

The chain combines TRBV12-2 with TRBJ2-7; the D call in the table, TRBD2, was not verified against the DNA. TRBV12-2 is flagged as a pseudogene. The CDR3 covers 16 residues. For the CDR3, the DNA is TGTGCAAGTCCCTTTTTTTCCCGGGAACCAACCTACGAGCAGTACTTC. Translation gives CASPFFSREPTYEQYF.

This clone has a single count. This rearrangement joins TRBV9 to TRBJ1-4, with D tentatively TRBD1 (6 bases). CDR1 is SGDLS and CDR2 is YYNGEE in the germline V gene. V was trimmed by 3 bases and J by 7 bases, leaving 13 bases between them. The CDR3 length is 14 residues. CDR3 sequence reads: CASSARTGTEKLFF. In DNA, the CDR3 is TGTGCCAGCAGCGCCCGTACAGGGACTGAAAAACTGTTTTTT.

The chain combines TRBV5-1 with TRBJ1-4; 8 bases fit TRBD1. The germline gives CDR1 SGHRS, CDR2 YFSETQ. The V gene end was trimmed by 0 bases and the J gene end by 7 bases; junction bases not matched to a gene: 5. The length of the CDR3 is 15 residues. CDR3 sequence (DNA): TGCGCCAGCAGCTTGGGCGACAGGGGATTTGAAAAACTGTTTTTT. It codes for CASSLGDRGFEKLFF.

The rearrangement uses TRBV6-4 and TRBJ2-7, with TRBD2 matching 10 bases. This CDR3 has 15 residues. CDR1 and CDR2 (germline): MRHNA, SNTAGT. After removal of 5 bases from V and 6 bases from J, the junction contained 10 bases not matched to a gene. The CDR3 here is CASSWAGTSDCEQYF. The CDR3 nucleotides are TGTGCCAGCAGTTGGGCCGGGACTAGCGACTGCGAGCAGTACTTC.

The chain recombines TRBV7-2 with TRBJ2-2; D possibly corresponds to TRBD2 (7 bases). Germline assignment: CDR1 SGHTA and CDR2 FQGNSA. The CDR3 sequence is 15 residues long. Trimming took 8 bases from V and 4 from J, leaving 17 bases between them. CDR3 in DNA: TGTGCCAGCCGCCCGGGGGGCGGTTCCACCGGGGAGCTGTTTTTT. Its protein product is CASRPGGGSTGELFF.

The chain links TRBV5-1 to TRBJ1-4, with 9 nucleotides matching TRBD1. Germline CDR1 and CDR2: SGHRS and YFSETQ. The CDR3 is 15 residues long. The V gene end was trimmed by 2 bases and the J gene end by 5 bases; junction bases not matched to a gene: 4. Here the CDR3 reads CASSFRTGENEKLFF. CDR3 in DNA: TGCGCCAGCAGCTTCCGGACAGGGGAGAATGAAAAACTGTTTTTT.

The chain employs TRBV14 and TRBJ1-4; 7 positions agree with TRBD1. Germline CDR1 is SGHDN and CDR2 is FVKESK. The J segment lost 8 bases and the V segment lost 0 bases, leaving 6 bases of the junction unmatched. The length of the CDR3 is 15 residues. CDR3 sequence: CASSQDPGGWEKLFF. The CDR3 DNA reads as TGTGCCAGCAGCCAAGATCCAGGGGGTTGGGAAAAACTGTTTTTT.

The gene calls are TRBV7-2 and TRBJ2-1; 10 bases are a match to TRBD2. V lost 5 bases, J lost 10 bases, and 2 bases stayed unmatched. Germline V gives CDR1 SGHTA, CDR2 FQGNSA. The CDR3 consists of 12 residues. The CDR3 DNA reads as TGTGCCAGCAGCCCACTAGCGGGGGAGCAGTTCTTC. This sequence encodes CASSPLAGEQFF.

J is TRBJ1-2 and V is TRBV10-3, with 9 bases fitting TRBD1. J was trimmed by 7 bases and V by 3 bases; bases with no gene match: 6. The germline CDR1 and CDR2 sequences are ENHRY and SYGVKD. This CDR3 has 14 amino acids. CDR3 protein: CAISDGTGYSGYTF. The CDR3 nucleotides are TGTGCCATCAGTGATGGGACAGGGTATAGTGGCTACACCTTC.

This chain joins TRBV28 and TRBJ2-1, with 13 nucleotides matching TRBD2. Trimming at V came to 3 bases and at J to 3 bases, leaving 20 bases not matched to a gene. Germline CDR1 is MDHEN and CDR2 is SYDVKM. The length of the CDR3 is 22 residues. The CDR3 region is CASSFSIRLAGGTRLNYNEQFF. The CDR3 nucleotides read TGTGCCAGCAGTTTCAGTATCCGACTAGCGGGAGGCACTAGGCTTAACTACAATGAGCAGTTCTTC.

This rearrangement joins TRBV19 to TRBJ2-5, with a tentative D call TRBD1 (5 bases). The V gene's germline CDR1 is LNHDA and CDR2 SQIVND (reference sequence). The CDR3 runs 15 residues. Between the trimmed V and J ends, which lost 1 base and 1 base, there was a span of 10 bases. DNA for the CDR3: TGTGCCAGTAGTATAGGGCTAAGGGGCCAAGAGACCCAGTACTTC. Its protein product is CASSIGLRGQETQYF.

The chain is built from TRBV10-3 and TRBJ1-4, with D possibly being TRBD1 (6 bases). The CDR3 is 14 residues long. The V and J ends lost 4 bases and 4 bases respectively, with 10 bases between them. Per the germline V gene, CDR1 is ENHRY and CDR2 is SYGVKD. CDR3 DNA: TGTGCCATCAGTGCGAGGGGGGGTAATGAAAAACTGTTTTTT. This codes for CAISARGGNEKLFF.

There are a few counts of this clone. This chain connects TRBV7-9 to TRBJ1-1; D is ambiguous. Trimming took 2 bases from V and 7 from J, leaving 8 bases between them. There are 12 residues in the CDR3. The germline CDR1 and CDR2 sequences are SEHNR and FQNEAQ (reference sequence). The CDR3 DNA sequence: TGTGCCAGCAGCTTATCTGAGATTGAAGCTTTCTTT. Translation gives CASSLSEIEAFF.

The chain couples TRBV18 to TRBJ2-7; 10 bases fit TRBD1. This CDR3 has 15 residues. V was clipped by 3 bases and J by 1 base; unmatched bases: 3. Germline V lookup: CDR1 KGHSH, CDR2 LQKENI. CDR3 sequence reads: CASSPGQGGSYEQYF. The CDR3 DNA follows: TGTGCCAGCTCACCCGGACAGGGGGGTTCCTACGAGCAGTACTTC.

The chain has TRBV6-5 and TRBJ2-7, with D maybe TRBD1 (5 bases). The CDR3 is 14 amino acids. CDR1 is MNHEY, CDR2 SVGAGI, per germline. Trimming cost V 8 bases and J 2 bases, with 16 bases left between them. The CDR3 sequence is CASAWQGSTYEQYF. The CDR3 DNA reads TGTGCCAGCGCCTGGCAGGGTTCAACCTACGAGCAGTACTTC.

This rearrangement joins TRBV7-9 to TRBJ2-1, with D possibly matching TRBD1 (6 bases). Germline V gives CDR1 SEHNR, CDR2 FQNEAQ (reference sequence). Trimming removed 4 bases from V and 7 bases from J, with 20 bases in between. The CDR3 spans 16 residues. The CDR3 here is CASSSRGGRRGNEQFF. CDR3 nucleotide sequence: TGTGCCAGCAGCTCTCGTGGGGGAAGAAGGGGGAATGAGCAGTTCTTC.